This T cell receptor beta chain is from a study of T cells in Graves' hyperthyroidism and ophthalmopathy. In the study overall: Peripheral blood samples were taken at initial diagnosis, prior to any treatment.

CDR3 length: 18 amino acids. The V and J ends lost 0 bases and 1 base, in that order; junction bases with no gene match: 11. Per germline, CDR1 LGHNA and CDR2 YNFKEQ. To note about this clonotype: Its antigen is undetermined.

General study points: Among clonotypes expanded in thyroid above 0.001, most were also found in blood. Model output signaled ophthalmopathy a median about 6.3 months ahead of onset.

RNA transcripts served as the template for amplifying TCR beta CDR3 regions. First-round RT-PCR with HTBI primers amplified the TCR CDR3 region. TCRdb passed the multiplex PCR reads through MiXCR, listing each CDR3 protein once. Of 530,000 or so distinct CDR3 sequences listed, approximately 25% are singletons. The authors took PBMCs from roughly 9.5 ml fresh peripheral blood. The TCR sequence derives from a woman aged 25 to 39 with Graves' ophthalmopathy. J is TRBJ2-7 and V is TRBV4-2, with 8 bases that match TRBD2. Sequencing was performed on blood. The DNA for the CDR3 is TGTGCCAGCAGCCAAGATCCCCTAGTGACGGGAGGGTCCTACGAGCAGTACTTC. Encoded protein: CASSQDPLVTGGSYEQYF.